The rows below give T cell receptor beta chains drawn from one sample of a study of long-term antiretroviral therapy in people with HIV. Data came from immunoSEQ multiplex PCR; TCRdb stores just in-frame clones and leaves some out. Among about 34,000 clones, about 94% were seen once, and the ten largest hold around 3.8%. Sequenced material: unsorted PBMCs, taken more than 5 years after starting antiretroviral therapy. All receptors come from a woman in her fifties or sixties with HIV. CDR3s include the opening cysteine and the closing phenylalanine or tryptophan. Fields, in order: V gene, CDR3 length, J gene, D gene, CDR3 protein. A D gene is named only where the DNA matches it firmly.

>TRBV6-1|14|TRBJ2-7|NA
CASRRSSRAHEQYF
>TRBV2|12|TRBJ2-7|NA
CASRTQTYEQYF
>TRBV2|15|TRBJ1-2|TRBD1
CASSGAGQGASGYTF
>TRBV7-2|13|TRBJ1-5|NA
CASSSRGNQPQHF
>TRBV29-1|12|TRBJ2-7|NA
CSVETGPYEQYF
>TRBV27|13|TRBJ2-1|NA
CASSLSRVNEQFF
>TRBV9|16|TRBJ2-3|TRBD2
CASSRGGSGGTDTQYF
>TRBV4-3|14|TRBJ2-7|TRBD1
CASSQGTGTYEQYF
>TRBV5-1|15|TRBJ1-1|NA
CASSQSGPRNTEAFF
>TRBV27|12|TRBJ1-1|TRBD1
CASKTTGLGAFF
>TRBV10-3|13|TRBJ1-2|TRBD1
CASTGGSNYGYTF
>TRBV11-3|18|TRBJ2-2|TRBD1
CASSLLRTGFRGTGELFF
>TRBV7-2|16|TRBJ2-1|TRBD2
CASSLASGGPYNEQFF
>TRBV6-1|14|TRBJ2-3|NA
CASSGNSFTDTQYF
>TRBV11-3|13|TRBJ2-5|NA
CASSLTRQETQYF
>TRBV5-1|14|TRBJ2-5|TRBD2
CASSLGGGAETQYF
>TRBV5-1|15|TRBJ2-5|TRBD2
CASSLLAGGQETQYF
>TRBV5-1|15|TRBJ2-7|TRBD2
CASSTGTSGAYEQYF
>TRBV7-3|16|TRBJ1-1|NA
CASSSEGARGGTEAFF
>TRBV5-1|15|TRBJ1-1|TRBD1
CASSLAGTGITEAFF
>TRBV19|15|TRBJ2-1|NA
CASSIVPQPNNEQFF
>TRBV9|17|TRBJ2-2|NA
CASSVGFGSYGTGELFF
>TRBV9|16|TRBJ2-7|TRBD2
CASSGPGLAGSYEQYF
>TRBV30|14|TRBJ2-7|TRBD1
CAWRKGTVRSEQYF
>TRBV28|12|TRBJ2-7|NA
CASRRGVYEQYF
>TRBV18|15|TRBJ2-1|NA
CASSPSPAGNNEQFF
>TRBV18|13|TRBJ2-5|NA
CASSPMDQQTQYF
>TRBV2|13|TRBJ2-7|TRBD1
CARRTGGSYEQYF
>TRBV6-5|15|TRBJ1-3|NA
CASSYSRGTENTIYF
>TRBV10-1|16|TRBJ2-2|NA
CASSGRGGRGTGELFF
>TRBV7-2|15|TRBJ2-7|TRBD1
CASSPDRDRGYEQYF
>TRBV6-1|15|TRBJ1-2|NA
CASSEPKVPRWGYTF
>TRBV30|15|TRBJ2-5|TRBD1
CAWSVRTGVRETQYF
>TRBV7-3|13|TRBJ2-5|NA
CASSLNSRETQYF
>TRBV11-3|14|TRBJ2-2|TRBD2
CASSSAGVAGELFF